This is a list of T cell receptor beta chains from one sample in a study of neurological immune-mediated disorders. TCRdb reprocessed the 5' RACE reads with MiXCR, giving one entry per CDR3 protein. The repertoire consists of approximately 16,000 distinct CDR3 sequences, with less than 25% occurring once and the leading ten covering under 30%. The specimen sequenced was PBMCs. Receptors were obtained from a man aged 50 or older in good health. CDR3s include the opening cysteine and the closing phenylalanine or tryptophan. D genes are given only for firm matches. Not all rows give a size; the values are once, few, many and, for expanded clones, a class.

cdr3_aa cdr3_nt j_call clone_size v_call d_call
CASSLGVNYGYTF TGTGCCAGCAGCTTGGGGGTGAACTATGGCTACACCTTC TRBJ1-2 NA TRBV7-9 NA
CASSLWDLYEQYF TGCGCCAGCAGCTTGTGGGACCTCTACGAGCAGTACTTC TRBJ2-7 many TRBV5-1 NA
CASRWDRGHEDTQYF TGTGCCAGCAGATGGGACAGGGGGCATGAAGATACGCAGTATTTT TRBJ2-3 many TRBV12-3/TRBV12-4 TRBD1
CASNRGPLNVYNEQFF TGCGCCAGCAATCGGGGGCCACTAAATGTCTACAATGAGCAGTTCTTC TRBJ2-1 many TRBV4-1 NA
CASSLQGSEKLFF TGTGCCAGCAGTCTTCAGGGGAGTGAAAAACTGTTTTTT TRBJ1-4 many TRBV12-3/TRBV12-4 NA
CASSSSTGKGADTQYF TGTGCCAGCAGTTCGTCGACAGGGAAGGGGGCAGATACGCAGTATTTT TRBJ2-3 many TRBV27 TRBD1
CASSAGTSYNEQFF TGTGCCAGCTCCGCCGGGACTAGCTACAATGAGCAGTTCTTC TRBJ2-1 NA TRBV11-3 TRBD2
CASTFGGADTQYF TGTGCCAGCACCTTCGGGGGGGCAGATACGCAGTATTTT TRBJ2-3 medium-sized TRBV5-8 TRBD2
CASRASGTDTQYF TGTGCCAGCAGAGCTAGCGGGACAGATACGCAGTATTTT TRBJ2-3 medium-sized TRBV28 TRBD2
CSARPTGGIDTQYF TGCAGTGCTAGACCGACAGGGGGCATAGATACGCAGTATTTT TRBJ2-3 many TRBV20-1 TRBD1
CASSSTTGYGETQYF TGCGCCAGCAGCTCGACTACAGGTTACGGGGAGACCCAGTACTTC TRBJ2-5 many TRBV5-1 NA
CASSARDREVGEQYF TGTGCCAGCAGCGCCCGGGACAGGGAGGTCGGAGAGCAGTACTTC TRBJ2-7 medium-sized TRBV5-6 TRBD1
CASSLPTSGRTDTQYF TGCGCCAGCAGCTTGCCGACTAGCGGGAGAACAGATACGCAGTATTTT TRBJ2-3 many TRBV5-1 TRBD2
CASSEGTSGNEQFF TGTGCCAGCAGTGAGGGGACTAGCGGCAATGAGCAGTTCTTC TRBJ2-1 many TRBV6-4 TRBD2
CASSLGTSGRSYNEQFF TGCGCCAGCAGCTTGGGGACTAGCGGGCGCTCCTACAATGAGCAGTTCTTC TRBJ2-1 medium-sized TRBV5-1 TRBD2
CASSPPGGLGYTF TGTGCCAGCTCACCACCAGGGGGGCTCGGCTACACCTTC TRBJ1-2 medium-sized TRBV18 NA
CASSLLSRGIETQYF TGTGCCAGCAGCCTACTTTCCAGGGGTATTGAGACCCAGTACTTC TRBJ2-5 NA TRBV5-5 NA
CASSFSVRNEQFF TGTGCCAGCAGTTTTTCGGTTAGGAATGAGCAGTTCTTC TRBJ2-1 few TRBV28 NA
CASSQADRENTEAFF TGCGCCAGCAGCCAAGCGGACAGGGAGAACACTGAAGCTTTCTTT TRBJ1-1 medium-sized TRBV4-1 TRBD1
CASSLSGGLAGYNEQFF TGTGCCAGCAGCCTGTCAGGAGGCCTAGCGGGTTACAATGAGCAGTTCTTC TRBJ2-1 many TRBV7-2 TRBD2
CASSLAWRDRGRNTEAFF TGTGCCAGCAGCTTAGCTTGGCGGGACAGGGGACGGAACACTGAAGCTTTCTTT TRBJ1-1 NA TRBV7-6 TRBD1
CSARDWLGTYEQYF TGCAGTGCTAGAGATTGGCTGGGTACCTACGAGCAGTACTTC TRBJ2-7 many TRBV20-1 NA
CASSVAGTGSYEQYF TGTGCCAGCAGTGTGGCCGGGACAGGCTCCTACGAGCAGTACTTC TRBJ2-7 once TRBV6-1 TRBD1
CALQGLKETQYF TGTGCCCTACAGGGGCTGAAGGAGACCCAGTACTTC TRBJ2-5 NA TRBV7-9 TRBD1
CASSSPVGEYNEQFF TGTGCCAGCAGCTCCCCAGTAGGGGAATACAATGAGCAGTTCTTC TRBJ2-1 medium-sized TRBV7-3 NA
CASSEDSGAKNIQYF TGCGCCAGCAGCGAAGACAGCGGCGCCAAAAACATTCAGTACTTC TRBJ2-4 many TRBV5-1 NA
CASSSWTGGPGANVLTF TGCGCCAGCAGCTCCTGGACAGGGGGCCCGGGGGCCAACGTCCTGACTTTC TRBJ2-6 many TRBV5-1 TRBD1
CASSGGTSGLSSYNEQFF TGTGCCAGCAGTGGAGGGACTAGCGGGTTAAGCTCCTACAATGAGCAGTTCTTC TRBJ2-1 many TRBV6-1 TRBD2
CSARPGGYNSPLHF TGCAGTGCGAGACCTGGGGGCTATAATTCACCCCTCCACTTT TRBJ1-6 medium-sized TRBV20-1 NA
CSARWGPEGEIQYF TGCAGTGCCAGGTGGGGTCCCGAAGGGGAGATTCAGTACTTC TRBJ2-4 many TRBV20-1 NA
CSASGIRGADTQYF TGCAGTGCTAGTGGGATCAGGGGCGCAGATACGCAGTATTTT TRBJ2-3 many TRBV20-1 NA
CASSTGSDTQYF TGTGCCAGCAGCACAGGCTCAGATACGCAGTATTTT TRBJ2-3 many TRBV7-7 NA
CASSSLAARNYNEQFF TGTGCCAGCAGTAGCTTAGCGGCCCGTAACTACAATGAGCAGTTCTTC TRBJ2-1 many TRBV28 NA
CASRSTLAADPPTSTDTQYF TGTGCCAGCAGATCAACGCTAGCGGCCGATCCCCCCACCAGCACAGATACGCAGTATTTT TRBJ2-3 many TRBV7-2 TRBD2
CASSLSGPEQYF TGCGCCAGCAGCCTCTCGGGTCCCGAGCAGTACTTC TRBJ2-7 many TRBV5-1 NA
CASSSQGTNGNEQFF TGCGCCAGCAGCTCTCAGGGGACAAACGGAAATGAGCAGTTCTTC TRBJ2-1 many TRBV5-1 NA
CASSKPKSGDSSSDEQFF TGTGCCAGCAGCAAACCCAAATCTGGGGACAGTTCTTCGGATGAGCAGTTCTTC TRBJ2-1 NA TRBV21-1 NA
CASSPPSKRGEQYF TGTGCCAGCAGTCCGCCCTCCAAGAGGGGCGAGCAGTACTTC TRBJ2-7 many TRBV27 NA
CASRETGAYTHEQYF TGTGCCAGCAGGGAAACAGGGGCATATACCCACGAGCAGTACTTC TRBJ2-7 NA TRBV25-1 TRBD1
CASSPSAGPYEQYF TGTGCCAGCAGTCCGTCCGCGGGGCCCTACGAGCAGTACTTC TRBJ2-7 many TRBV27 NA
CASSYWGETQYF TGTGCCAGCAGTTACTGGGGCGAGACCCAGTACTTC TRBJ2-5 many TRBV6-2/TRBV6-3 NA
CASSRRQSRGGVGEQYF TGTGCCAGCAGCCGCCGTCAGAGTCGGGGAGGAGTAGGTGAGCAGTACTTC TRBJ2-7 NA TRBV28 NA
CASSLSQPSSGNTIYF TGTGCCAGCAGCTTATCGCAGCCGAGCTCTGGAAACACCATATATTTT TRBJ1-3 many TRBV7-9 NA
CASSRTVNTGELFF TGTGCCAGCAGCCGGACGGTGAACACCGGGGAGCTGTTTTTT TRBJ2-2 many TRBV3-1 NA
CRWPSGTAAHNEQFF TGCAGATGGCCTAGCGGGACGGCTGCTCACAATGAGCAGTTCTTC TRBJ2-1 NA TRBV20-1 TRBD2
CASSLVEVGEIEQFF TGTGCCAGCAGCTTAGTAGAGGTCGGGGAAATTGAGCAGTTCTTC TRBJ2-1 many TRBV7-9 NA
CASSLASGRTYEQYF TGTGCCAGCAGCTTGGCTAGCGGGAGGACCTACGAGCAGTACTTC TRBJ2-7 NA TRBV5-5 TRBD2
CSAPIAAYQETQYF TGCAGTGCTCCCATAGCGGCGTACCAAGAGACCCAGTACTTC TRBJ2-5 many TRBV20-1 NA